This T cell receptor beta chain was sequenced for a study of cytomegalovirus exposure and HLA in healthy donors. Findings of the study overall: In a later analysis, 15,000 to 20,000 TCR beta sequences were associated with HLA alleles at 0.05 false discovery rate.

In the case of this clone: Its specificity is not known.

It was with 60 Vbeta and 13 Jbeta primers that the PCR ran. Generated by immunoSEQ multiplex PCR, the TCRdb table keeps only in-frame clones and is missing some. Of about 160,000 clones listed, approximately 70% are singletons. The germline gives CDR1 SGHVS, CDR2 FNYEAQ. Trimming removed 3 bases from V and 8 bases from J; junction bases left unmatched: 1. This CDR3 contains 13 residues. Material: PBMCs. The sequence was obtained from a man aged 35-49 years in good health and CMV-seropositive. The chain carries TRBV7-6 and TRBJ1-6, with TRBD1 matching over 7 bases. The DNA for the CDR3 is TGTGCCAGCAGCTTCGACAGGGATTCACCCCTCCACTTT. It codes for CASSFDRDSPLHF.